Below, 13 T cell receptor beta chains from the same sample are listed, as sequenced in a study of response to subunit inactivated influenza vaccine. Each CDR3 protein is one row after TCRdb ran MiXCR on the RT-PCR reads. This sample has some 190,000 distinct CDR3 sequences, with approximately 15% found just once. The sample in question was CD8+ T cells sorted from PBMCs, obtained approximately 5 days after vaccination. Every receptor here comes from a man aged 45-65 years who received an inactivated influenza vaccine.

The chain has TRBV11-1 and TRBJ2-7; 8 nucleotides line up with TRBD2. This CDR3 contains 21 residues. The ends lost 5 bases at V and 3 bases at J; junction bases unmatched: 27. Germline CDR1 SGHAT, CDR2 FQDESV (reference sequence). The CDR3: CASSLRLGTTTRTSRYYEQYF. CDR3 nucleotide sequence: TGTGCCAGCAGCCTTAGGTTGGGGACGACAACTAGGACTAGCCGATACTACGAGCAGTACTTC.

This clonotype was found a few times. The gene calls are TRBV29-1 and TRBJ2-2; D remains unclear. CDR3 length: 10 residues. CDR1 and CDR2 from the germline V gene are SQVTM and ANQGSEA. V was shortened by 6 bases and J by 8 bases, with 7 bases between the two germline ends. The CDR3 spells CSVLLGELFF. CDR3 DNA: TGCAGCGTCCTTTTGGGGGAGCTGTTTTTT.

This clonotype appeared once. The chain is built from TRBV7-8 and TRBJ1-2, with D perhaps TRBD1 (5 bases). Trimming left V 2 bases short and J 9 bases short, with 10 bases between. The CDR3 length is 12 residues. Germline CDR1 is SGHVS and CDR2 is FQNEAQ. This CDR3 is CASSLSRVSYTF. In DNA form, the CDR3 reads TGTGCCAGCAGCTTATCCAGGGTGAGCTACACCTTC.

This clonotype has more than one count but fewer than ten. The CDR3 nucleotides read TGTGCCAGCAGTGATCTTTTGGGGGGCGGTGAAGCTTTCTTT. It codes for CASSDLLGGGEAFF. This chain links TRBV6-4 with TRBJ1-1; TRBD1 is a possible D gene (6 bases). Trimming shortened V by 3 bases and J by 7 bases, and 15 bases separated the two germline ends. Germline V gives CDR1 MRHNA, CDR2 SNTAGT. The CDR3 has 14 amino acids.

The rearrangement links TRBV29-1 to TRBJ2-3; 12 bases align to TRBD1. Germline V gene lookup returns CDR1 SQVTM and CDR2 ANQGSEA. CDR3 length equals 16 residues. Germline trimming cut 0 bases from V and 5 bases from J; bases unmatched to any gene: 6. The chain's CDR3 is CSVEELGTGGRDTQYF. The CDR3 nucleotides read TGCAGCGTTGAAGAATTGGGGACAGGGGGCAGAGATACGCAGTATTTT.

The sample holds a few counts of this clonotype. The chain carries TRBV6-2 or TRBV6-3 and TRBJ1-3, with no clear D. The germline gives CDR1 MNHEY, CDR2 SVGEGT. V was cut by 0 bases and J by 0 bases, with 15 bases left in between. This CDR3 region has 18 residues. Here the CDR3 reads CASSYSKVSGISGNTIYF. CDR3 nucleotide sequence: TGTGCCAGCAGTTACTCGAAAGTTTCGGGCATCTCTGGAAACACCATATATTTT.

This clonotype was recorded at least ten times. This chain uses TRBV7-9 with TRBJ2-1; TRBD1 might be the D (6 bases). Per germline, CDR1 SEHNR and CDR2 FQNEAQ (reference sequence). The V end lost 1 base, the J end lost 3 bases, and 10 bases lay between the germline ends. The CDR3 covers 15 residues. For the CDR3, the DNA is TGTGCCAGCAGCTTAGGCCAGGGGTTCTACAATGAGCAGTTCTTC. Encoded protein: CASSLGQGFYNEQFF.

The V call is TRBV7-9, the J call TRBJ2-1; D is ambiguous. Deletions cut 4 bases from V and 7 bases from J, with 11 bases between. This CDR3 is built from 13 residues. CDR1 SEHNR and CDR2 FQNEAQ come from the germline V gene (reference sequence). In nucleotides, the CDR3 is TGTGCCAGCAGCTCCCCAAACCGGAATGAGCAGTTCTTC. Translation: CASSSPNRNEQFF.

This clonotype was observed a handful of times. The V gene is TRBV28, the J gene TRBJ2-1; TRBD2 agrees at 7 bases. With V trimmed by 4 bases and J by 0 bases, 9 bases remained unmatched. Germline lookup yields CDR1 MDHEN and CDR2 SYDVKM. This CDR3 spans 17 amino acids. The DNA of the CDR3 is TGTGCCAGCAGTTGGGCGGGAGTGAAGAGCTCCTACAATGAGCAGTTCTTC. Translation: CASSWAGVKSSYNEQFF.

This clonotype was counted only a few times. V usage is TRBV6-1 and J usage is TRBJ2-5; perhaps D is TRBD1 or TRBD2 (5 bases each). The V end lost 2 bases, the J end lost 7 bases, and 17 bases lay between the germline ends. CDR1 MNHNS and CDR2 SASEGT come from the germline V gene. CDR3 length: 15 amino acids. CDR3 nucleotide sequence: TGTGCCAGCAGTGAAAGGGACGGAGGATTTGTGACCCAGTACTTC. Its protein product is CASSERDGGFVTQYF.

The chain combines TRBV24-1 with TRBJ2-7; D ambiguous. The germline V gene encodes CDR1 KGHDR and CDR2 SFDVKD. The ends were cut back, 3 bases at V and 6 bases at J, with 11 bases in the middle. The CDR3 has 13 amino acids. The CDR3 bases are TGTGCCACCAGTGATGAATTGGGGATCGAGCAGTACTTC. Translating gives CATSDELGIEQYF.

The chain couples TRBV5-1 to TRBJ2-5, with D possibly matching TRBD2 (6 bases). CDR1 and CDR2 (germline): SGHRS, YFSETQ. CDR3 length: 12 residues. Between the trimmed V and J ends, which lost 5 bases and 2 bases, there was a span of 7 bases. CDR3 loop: CASREGQETQYF. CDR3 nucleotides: TGCGCCAGCAGGGAGGGACAAGAGACCCAGTACTTC. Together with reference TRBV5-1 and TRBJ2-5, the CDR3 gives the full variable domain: KAGVTQTPRYLIKTRGQQVTLSCSPISGHRSVSWYQQTPGQGLQFLFEYFSETQRNKGNFPGRFSGRQFSNSRSEMNVSTLELGDSALYLCASREGQETQYFGPGTRLLVL.

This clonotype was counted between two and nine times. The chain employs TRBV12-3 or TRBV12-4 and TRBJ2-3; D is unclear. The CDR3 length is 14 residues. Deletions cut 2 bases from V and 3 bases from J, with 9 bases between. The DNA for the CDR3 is TGTGCCAGCAGTTTACTTTTGGGAACAGATACGCAGTATTTT. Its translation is CASSLLLGTDTQYF.